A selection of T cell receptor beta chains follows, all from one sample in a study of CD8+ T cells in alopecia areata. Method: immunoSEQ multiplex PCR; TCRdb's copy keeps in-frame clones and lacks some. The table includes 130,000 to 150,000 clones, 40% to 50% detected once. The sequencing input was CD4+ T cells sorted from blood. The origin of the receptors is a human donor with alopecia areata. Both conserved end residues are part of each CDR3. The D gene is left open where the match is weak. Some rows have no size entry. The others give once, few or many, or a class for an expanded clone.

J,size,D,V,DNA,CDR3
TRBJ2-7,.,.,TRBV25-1,TGTGCCAGCAGGCCAACGGGCTCCTACGAGCAGTACTTC,CASRPTGSYEQYF
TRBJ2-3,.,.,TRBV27,TGTGCCAGCGGAGAGCGGGCCTCAGATACGCAGTATTTT,CASGERASDTQYF
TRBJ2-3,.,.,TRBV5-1,TGCGCCAGCAGCTTGCTGTCAGATACGCAGTATTTT,CASSLLSDTQYF
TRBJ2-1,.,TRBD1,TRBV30,TGTGCCTGGAGTGTAAAGGACAGGGCTAAGCAGTTCTTC,CAWSVKDRAKQFF
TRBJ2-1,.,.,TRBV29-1,TGCAGCCCGGGGACACCTAACAATGAGCAGTTCTTC,CSPGTPNNEQFF
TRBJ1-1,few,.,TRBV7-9,TGTGCCTCGCGGGTGAACACTGAAGCTTTCTTT,CASRVNTEAFF
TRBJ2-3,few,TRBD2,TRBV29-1,TGCAGCGTTCGAGCGGGGACCACAGATACGCAGTATTTT,CSVRAGTTDTQYF
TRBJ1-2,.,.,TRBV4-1,TGCGCCAGCAGCCAACGTGGAACAGGGAGGGCCTATGGCTACACCTTC,CASSQRGTGRAYGYTF
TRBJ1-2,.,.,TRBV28,TGTGCCAGCAGTTTTGGGCGGGCCTATGGCTACACCTTC,CASSFGRAYGYTF
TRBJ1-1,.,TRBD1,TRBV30,TGTGCCGGTGACAGGGACACTGAAGCTTTCTTT,CAGDRDTEAFF
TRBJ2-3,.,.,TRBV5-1,TGCGCCAGCAGCTGGGGGGAAGAAGATACGCAGTATTTT,CASSWGEEDTQYF
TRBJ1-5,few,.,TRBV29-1,TGCAGCGTTGCTAGGGAAACGGGTCAGCCCCAGCATTTT,CSVARETGQPQHF
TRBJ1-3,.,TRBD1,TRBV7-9,TGTGCCAGCAGTTCTACAGGGGTCGCCGGAAACACCATATATTTT,CASSSTGVAGNTIYF
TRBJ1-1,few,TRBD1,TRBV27,TGTGCCAGAGGGGGGACAGGGAAAATCATGAACACTGAAGCTTTCTTT,CARGGTGKIMNTEAFF
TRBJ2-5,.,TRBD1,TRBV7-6,TGTGCCAGCAGCTCGGGACAGGGGAAAGGGACGGAGACCCAGTACTTC,CASSSGQGKGTETQYF
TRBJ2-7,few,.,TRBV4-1,TGCGCCAGCAGCCAAATTGGGGGTACCTACGAGCAGTACTTC,CASSQIGGTYEQYF
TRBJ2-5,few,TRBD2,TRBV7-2,TGTGCCAGCAGCTTGGGCCTGACTAGCGGGAGTTATGAGACCCAGTACTTC,CASSLGLTSGSYETQYF
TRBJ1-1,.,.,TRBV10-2,TGCGCCAGTAGGGGAGTCACTGAAGCTTTCTTT,CASRGVTEAFF
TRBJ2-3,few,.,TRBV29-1,TGCAGCGCCTTCGGGACAGATACGCAGTATTTT,CSAFGTDTQYF
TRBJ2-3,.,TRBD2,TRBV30,TGTGCCTGGCGGGAGGCGGGAAAATCGGATACGCAGTATTTT,CAWREAGKSDTQYF
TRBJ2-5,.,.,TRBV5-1,TGCGCCAGCAGCCCCGCGGGACAGTACCAAGAGACCCAGTACTTC,CASSPAGQYQETQYF
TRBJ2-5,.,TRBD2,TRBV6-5,TGTGCCAGCAGTTACCTAGCGGGAGTCGGTAGAGAGACCCAGTACTTC,CASSYLAGVGRETQYF
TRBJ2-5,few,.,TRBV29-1,TGCAGCGCCCCCGGGCTTATAGAGACCCAGTACTTC,CSAPGLIETQYF
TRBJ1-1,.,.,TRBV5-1,TGCGCCAGCAGCTTGGTCTTGGGGCCTTTGAACACTGAAGCTTTCTTT,CASSLVLGPLNTEAFF
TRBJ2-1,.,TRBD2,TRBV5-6,TGTGCCAGCACCCCTCCGGGACTAGCGGGAGGTGGGTCCTACAATGAGCAGTTCTTC,CASTPPGLAGGGSYNEQFF
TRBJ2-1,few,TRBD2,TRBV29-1,TGCAGCGTTTCGAGTTGGAATAGCGGGAGCAGCAATGAGCAGTTCTTC,CSVSSWNSGSSNEQFF
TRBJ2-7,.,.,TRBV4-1,TGCGCCAGCAGCCACGAGACAGGTACTTACGAGCAGTACTTC,CASSHETGTYEQYF
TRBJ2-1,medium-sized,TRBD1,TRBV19,TGTGCCAGTAGTATTAGCGGACAGGGTTTTAATGAGCAGTTCTTC,CASSISGQGFNEQFF
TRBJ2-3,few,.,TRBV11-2,TGTGCCAGCAAGTCTAGCGTAGATACGCAGTATTTT,CASKSSVDTQYF
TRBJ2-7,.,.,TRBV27,TGTGCCAGCAGTTCTGCCGGGGAAGCCTTCACCTACGAGCAGTACTTC,CASSSAGEAFTYEQYF
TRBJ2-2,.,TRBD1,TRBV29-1,TGCAGTGGACAGGGACCCGGGGAGCTGTTTTTT,CSGQGPGELFF
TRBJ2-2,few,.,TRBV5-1,TGCGCCAGCAGAAGCGGGACACTCGGGGCCGGGGAGCTGTTTTTT,CASRSGTLGAGELFF
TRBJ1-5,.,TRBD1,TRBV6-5,TGTGCCAGCAGAAGAAAAGGGACAGGGAGTCAGCCCCAGCATTTT,CASRRKGTGSQPQHF
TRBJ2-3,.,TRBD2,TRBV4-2,TGTGCCAGCAGCCAAGACGGACTAGCGGGAGGAGATACGCAGTATTTT,CASSQDGLAGGDTQYF
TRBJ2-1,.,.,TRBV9,TGTGCCAGCAGCGTAGGGGTCGGTGAGCAGTTCTTC,CASSVGVGEQFF
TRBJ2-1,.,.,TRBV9,TGTGCCAGCAGCGTAGTCTTCTCCTACAATGAGCAGTTCTTC,CASSVVFSYNEQFF
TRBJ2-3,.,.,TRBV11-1,TGTGCCAGCAGCTTAGGGGCGTCTAGCACAGATACGCAGTATTTT,CASSLGASSTDTQYF
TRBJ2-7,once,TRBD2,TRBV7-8,TGTGCCAGCAGCTTAGGTTTAGCGGGAGCCCTTCGGGGATACGAGCAGTACTTC,CASSLGLAGALRGYEQYF
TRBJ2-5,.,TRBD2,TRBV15,TGTGCCACCAGCACCCCGGGACGTAGGTGGCGGGAGGGCCGAGAGACCCAGTACTTC,CATSTPGRRWREGRETQYF
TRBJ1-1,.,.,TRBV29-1,TGCAGCGTTGGCGCCTCCCGTGCTTTCTTT,CSVGASRAFF
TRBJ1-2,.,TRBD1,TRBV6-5,TGTGCCAGCAGTTCGACGGGACAGGGGGCGACAAGCTACACCTTC,CASSSTGQGATSYTF
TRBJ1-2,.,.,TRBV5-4,TGTGCCAGCAGCTTACAACAGAGGGATGCCTATGGCTACACCTTC,CASSLQQRDAYGYTF
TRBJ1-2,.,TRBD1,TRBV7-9,TGTGCCAGCAGCTTTGGACAGGGGAACTATGGCTACACCTTC,CASSFGQGNYGYTF
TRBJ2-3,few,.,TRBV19,TGTGCCAGTAGTATCAGCGCGAGAGATACGCAGTATTTT,CASSISARDTQYF
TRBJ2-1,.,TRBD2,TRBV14,TGTGCCAGCAGCCCCCGTATGGGCGGGAGTTTCTTC,CASSPRMGGSFF
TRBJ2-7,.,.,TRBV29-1,TGCAGCGTTGTTGGCCAGGCGGATACCTACGAGCAGTACTTC,CSVVGQADTYEQYF
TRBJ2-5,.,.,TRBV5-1,TGCGCCAGCAGCCCAGGGGTCGGCGAGACCCAGTACTTC,CASSPGVGETQYF
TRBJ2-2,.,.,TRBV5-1,TGCGCCAGCAGCTTGGGGGGCACCGGGGAGCTGTTTTTT,CASSLGGTGELFF
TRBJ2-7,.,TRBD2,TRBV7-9,TGTGCCAGTGGGACTAGCGGGGCCTACGAGCAGTACTTC,CASGTSGAYEQYF
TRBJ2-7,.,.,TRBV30,TGTGCCTGGAGTGTACTCAGAGTTTACGAGCAGTACTTC,CAWSVLRVYEQYF
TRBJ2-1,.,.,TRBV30,TGTGCCTGGAGTGTAAGGGGGGGGCAGTTCTTC,CAWSVRGGQFF
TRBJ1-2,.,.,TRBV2,TGTGCCAGCAGTCTGACCCCGAATGGCTACACCTTC,CASSLTPNGYTF
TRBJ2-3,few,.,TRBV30,TGTGCCTGGGGTTCCACAGATACGCAGTATTTT,CAWGSTDTQYF
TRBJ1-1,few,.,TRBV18,TGTGCCAGCTCACCCCAGGGGTTAGAGGTTGAAGCTTTCTTT,CASSPQGLEVEAFF
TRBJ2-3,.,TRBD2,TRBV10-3,TGTGCCATCAAAGGACTAGCGGCAGATACGCAGTATTTT,CAIKGLAADTQYF
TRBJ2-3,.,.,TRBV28,TGTGCCAGCAGTTTCCTCGGGGAGGGCACAGATACGCAGTATTTT,CASSFLGEGTDTQYF
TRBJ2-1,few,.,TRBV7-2,.,CASSTSSSGSNEQFF